A single sample gave rise to the 20 T cell receptor beta chains below, sequenced in a study of T cell changes during pregnancy in multiple sclerosis. Measured with immunoSEQ multiplex PCR; TCRdb has only the in-frame clones, and not every one. The sample has 38,000 or so clones; under 95% are singletons. The sample was CD8+ T cells from peripheral blood mononuclear cells, taken in the first trimester of pregnancy. These receptors were taken from a female donor with multiple sclerosis, enrolled in a pregnancy study.

The gene calls are TRBV7-3 and TRBJ2-5; the D gene is possibly TRBD1 (6 bases). The J call may not be correct, given that the DNA end is closer to TRBJ2-7. The CDR3 consists of 14 residues. CDR1 is SGHTA and CDR2 is FQGTGA in the germline V gene. The CDR3 reads CASSPWDIPYEQYF. The CDR3 DNA follows: TGTGCCAGCAGCCCTTGGGACATACCCTACGAGCAGTACTTC.

The chain uses TRBV2 and TRBJ1-2; weak D call: TRBD1 (5 bases). Germline CDR1 is SNHLY and CDR2 is FYNNEI. This CDR3 has 12 residues. The V gene lost 8 bases and the J gene lost 4 bases, with 11 bases spanning the gap. CDR3 DNA sequence: TGTGCCAGCGGGGCCCCCAGCTATGGCTACACCTTC. Amino acids: CASGAPSYGYTF.

The gene calls are TRBV19 and TRBJ2-5, with 9 bases aligning to TRBD1. Germline values: CDR1 LNHDA, CDR2 SQIVND (reference sequence). The CDR3 sequence is 13 residues long. V gave up 5 bases and J gave up 5 bases; unmatched junction bases: 3. CDR3 sequence reads: CASSLTGGETQYF. The CDR3 DNA reads as TGTGCCAGTAGTTTGACAGGGGGGGAGACCCAGTACTTC.

The chain employs TRBV19 and TRBJ2-7; weak D call: TRBD1 (5 bases). Germline CDR1 and CDR2: LNHDA and SQIVND (reference sequence). The CDR3 spans 13 residues. Between the trimmed V and J ends, which lost 5 bases and 3 bases, there was a span of 11 bases. The CDR3 sequence is CASSATENYEQYF. CDR3 sequence (DNA): TGTGCCAGTAGTGCGACAGAGAACTACGAGCAGTACTTC. Full variable domain (outside the CDR3, taken from reference TRBV19 and TRBJ2-7): DGGITQSPKYLFRKEGQNVTLSCEQNLNHDAMYWYRQDPGQGLRLIYYSQIVNDFQKGDIAEGYSVSREKKESFPLTVTSAQKNPTAFYLCASSATENYEQYFGPGTRLTVT.

The V gene is TRBV6-5, the J gene TRBJ2-2, with a weak D call TRBD2 (6 bases). V was cut by 1 base and J by 1 base, with 7 bases left in between. The CDR3 runs to 15 residues. The germline gives CDR1 MNHEY, CDR2 SVGAGI. The CDR3 nucleotides are TGTGCCAGCAGTTACTTAGCGGTGAACACCGGGGAGCTGTTTTTT. It is translated as CASSYLAVNTGELFF.

This chain connects TRBV5-1 to TRBJ2-7; 7 bases fit TRBD2. The trim removed 0 bases at V and 2 bases at J, leaving 5 bases unmatched. The CDR3 runs 15 residues. Germline lookup yields CDR1 SGHRS and CDR2 YFSETQ. The CDR3 loop reads CASSLDIGRTYEQYF. CDR3 coding DNA: TGCGCCAGCAGCTTGGACATCGGGAGGACCTACGAGCAGTACTTC. Full variable domain (rest looked up from reference TRBV5-1 and TRBJ2-7): KAGVTQTPRYLIKTRGQQVTLSCSPISGHRSVSWYQQTPGQGLQFLFEYFSETQRNKGNFPGRFSGRQFSNSRSEMNVSTLELGDSALYLCASSLDIGRTYEQYFGPGTRLTVT.

The chain links TRBV6-4 to TRBJ1-2, with D uncertain. Germline CDR1 and CDR2: MRHNA and SNTAGT. This CDR3 has 11 residues. Trimming cost V 0 bases and J 8 bases, with 4 bases left between them. This chain's CDR3 is CASSDSRGYTF. The CDR3 DNA sequence: TGTGCCAGCAGTGACTCGAGAGGCTACACCTTC.

CDR3 protein: CASSFIAGVTDTQYF. CDR3 DNA: TGTGCCAGCAGCTTCATAGCGGGGGTCACAGATACGCAGTATTTT. The genes are TRBV5-4 and TRBJ2-3; 9 bases line up with TRBD2. V lost 2 bases, J lost 2 bases, and 3 bases stayed unmatched. The germline gives CDR1 SGHNT, CDR2 YYREEE (reference sequence). CDR3 length equals 15 residues.

The V call is TRBV15, the J call TRBJ1-5, with a tentative D call TRBD1 (5 bases). The germline V and J ends were trimmed by 0 bases and 7 bases, with 16 bases remaining between them. The CDR3 extends over 16 amino acids. Germline V lookup: CDR1 LNHNV, CDR2 YYDKDF (reference sequence). In nucleotides, the CDR3 is TGTGCCACCAGCAGAGATGTGGGCAGGGCCCCCCAGCCCCAGCATTTT. Amino acid sequence: CATSRDVGRAPQPQHF.

This clone occurred once. The rearrangement uses TRBV4-1 and TRBJ1-1; D is possibly TRBD1 (5 bases). The CDR3 totals 16 residues. Looked up from germline, CDR1 is MGHRA and CDR2 is YSYEKL. V was pared by 0 bases and J by 2 bases, with 13 bases between. CDR3 coding DNA: TGCGCCAGCAGCCAAGAGCCGCAGGGACTAAACACTGAAGCTTTCTTT. Translation: CASSQEPQGLNTEAFF.

This chain uses TRBV27 with TRBJ2-2; 8 nucleotides align to TRBD1. V was clipped by 6 bases and J by 3 bases; unmatched bases: 6. Germline V gene sequence: CDR1 MNHEY, CDR2 SMNVEV (reference sequence). This CDR3 region has 15 residues. Here the CDR3 reads CASRTGQAHTGELFF. In DNA, the CDR3 is TGTGCCAGCAGGACGGGACAGGCACACACCGGGGAGCTGTTTTTT.

V gene TRBV2 combines with J gene TRBJ2-7, with D perhaps matching TRBD2 (6 bases). Trimming took off 5 bases at V and 7 bases at J, with 9 bases between the two ends. From germline, CDR1 is SNHLY and CDR2 FYNNEI. The CDR3 covers 11 residues. CDR3 sequence (DNA): TGTGCCAGCAGTAGGGAGGAGGAGCAGTACTTC. Its protein is CASSREEEQYF.

CDR3 nucleotides: TGTGCCAGTAGGAGATCGGACAGAAGCTACGAGCAGTACTTC. It translates to CASRRSDRSYEQYF. This sequence joins TRBV19 and TRBJ2-7; D possibly corresponds to TRBD1 (6 bases). CDR1 LNHDA and CDR2 SQIVND come from the germline V gene (reference sequence). The CDR3 extends over 14 amino acids. With 6 bases removed from V and 3 bases from J, the gap between germline ends came to 15 bases.

The chain uses TRBV11-2 and TRBJ2-7; a weak D match, TRBD1 (7 bases). Germline V gene data show CDR1 as SGHAT and CDR2 as FQNNGV. V lost 6 bases, J lost 1 base, and 16 bases lay in between. The CDR3 extends over 15 amino acids. CDR3 coding DNA: TGTGCCAGCAGGCGGGACAGTGGAGGTTCCTACGAGCAGTACTTC. Protein: CASRRDSGGSYEQYF.

The chain joins TRBV11-2 to TRBJ2-7, with D maybe TRBD1 (5 bases). The V end was cut by 2 bases, the J end by 6 bases, with 5 bases between. CDR1 and CDR2 (germline): SGHAT, FQNNGV. This CDR3 is 11 amino acids long. The CDR3 DNA is TGTGCCAGCAGCTTAAGGGGCGAGCAGTACTTC. It encodes CASSLRGEQYF.

This sequence joins TRBV2 and TRBJ1-2; TRBD1 aligns across 11 bases. There are 17 residues in the CDR3. V lost 4 bases and J lost 2; bases outside the gene matches: 9. Germline CDR1 reads SNHLY; CDR2 reads FYNNEI. The CDR3 is CASSGAARTGGNYGYTF. The DNA of the CDR3 is TGTGCCAGCAGTGGCGCGGCCCGGACAGGGGGCAACTATGGCTACACCTTC.

The chain has TRBV5-5 and TRBJ1-5; no clear D gene. The germline CDR1 and CDR2 sequences are SGHKS and YYEKEE (reference sequence). Trimming left V 0 bases short and J 3 bases short, with 13 bases between. CDR3 length equals 16 residues. CDR3 amino acids: CASSLEPGSTNQPQHF. In nucleotides, the CDR3 is TGTGCCAGCAGCTTGGAACCGGGATCCACCAATCAGCCCCAGCATTTT.

The V call is TRBV15, the J call TRBJ1-6, with D possibly matching TRBD1 (6 bases). In germline, CDR1 is LNHNV, CDR2 YYDKDF (reference sequence). Between the trimmed V and J ends, which lost 3 bases and 9 bases, there was a span of 12 bases. This CDR3 is built from 14 residues. CDR3 nucleotides: TGTGCCACCAGCAGTGGGGGCGCGAGTTCACCCCTCCACTTT. It yields the protein CATSSGGASSPLHF.

The chain recombines TRBV7-9 with TRBJ1-1; TRBD1 matches 7 bases. CDR3 size: 15 residues. Germline V CDR1 and CDR2: SEHNR, FQNEAQ (reference sequence). V shed 1 base, J shed 0 bases, and the junction held 2 bases outside the gene matches. In DNA, the CDR3 is TGTGCCAGCAGCTTAGGACAGGGCATGAACACTGAAGCTTTCTTT. It is translated as CASSLGQGMNTEAFF.

This sequence joins TRBV10-1 and TRBJ2-3, with 8 bases that match TRBD2. CDR3 length: 15 residues. CDR1 and CDR2 (germline): WNHNN, SYGVQD (reference sequence). Trimming removed 2 bases from V and 2 bases from J; junction bases left unmatched: 3. This CDR3 is CASSEPSGPTDTQYF. The DNA of the CDR3 is TGCGCCAGCAGTGAGCCTAGCGGGCCCACAGATACGCAGTATTTT.